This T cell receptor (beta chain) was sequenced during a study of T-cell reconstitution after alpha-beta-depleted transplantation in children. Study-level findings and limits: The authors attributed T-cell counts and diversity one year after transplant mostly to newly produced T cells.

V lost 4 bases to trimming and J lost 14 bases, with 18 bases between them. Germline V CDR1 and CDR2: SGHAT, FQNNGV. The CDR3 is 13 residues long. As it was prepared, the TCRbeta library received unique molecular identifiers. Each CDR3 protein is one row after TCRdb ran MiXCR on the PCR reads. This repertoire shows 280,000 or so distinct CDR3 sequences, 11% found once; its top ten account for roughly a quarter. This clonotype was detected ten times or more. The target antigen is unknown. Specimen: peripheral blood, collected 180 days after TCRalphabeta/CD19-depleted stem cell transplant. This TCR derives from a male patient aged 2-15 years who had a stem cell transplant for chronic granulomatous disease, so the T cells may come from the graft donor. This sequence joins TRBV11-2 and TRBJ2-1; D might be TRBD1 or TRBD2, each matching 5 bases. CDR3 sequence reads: CASSYTSPGREFF. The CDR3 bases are TGTGCCAGCAGCTACACCTCACCGGGACGCGAGTTCTTC.